These T cell receptor beta chains were read from a single sample in a study of glioma-infiltrating T cells after dendritic cell vaccination. The assay was immunoSEQ multiplex PCR, and TCRdb's table has in-frame clones only and misses some. The repertoire has about 65,000 clones, more than 75% of them found once; the top ten carry around a tenth. Sequenced material: blood, taken after dendritic cell vaccination. The receptors stem from a human donor with glioblastoma. CDR3s include the opening cysteine and the closing phenylalanine or tryptophan. D genes are given only for firm matches. Clone size is not always given. Where it is, it says once, few, many or a class for expanded clones.

V,size,J,D,DNA,CDR3
TRBV5-4,NA,TRBJ2-1,NA,TGTGCCAGCAGCTGGGGCAGTGAGCAGTTCTTC,CASSWGSEQFF
TRBV6-1,NA,TRBJ2-2,NA,TGTGCCAGCAGTAACAGACAGGCGAACACCGGGGAGCTGTTTTTT,CASSNRQANTGELFF
TRBV29-1,NA,TRBJ1-1,NA,TGCAGTGGAATGGGCCCGGATGAAGCTTTCTTT,CSGMGPDEAFF
TRBV6-5,NA,TRBJ2-1,TRBD2,TGTGCCAGCAGTTACTCATCTAGCGGGCCGTACAATGAGCAGTTCTTC,CASSYSSSGPYNEQFF
TRBV19,NA,TRBJ1-1,TRBD1,TGTGCCAGTAGTATAATGACAGGGGGCTACACTGAAGCTTTCTTT,CASSIMTGGYTEAFF
TRBV7-2,few,TRBJ2-5,TRBD2,TGTGCCAGCAGCCGCGGGGGGGCCGAAGAGACCCAGTACTTC,CASSRGGAEETQYF
TRBV30,NA,TRBJ2-1,NA,TGTGCCTGGAGTGGTGGAGGAAGAGAGCAGTTCTTC,CAWSGGGREQFF
TRBV4-2,NA,TRBJ2-7,TRBD2,TGTGCCAGCAGCCACAAGGGACTAGCGGGAGGGGGCGAGCAGTACTTC,CASSHKGLAGGGEQYF
TRBV5-4,NA,TRBJ2-4,NA,TGTGCCAGCAGCGTCAGGGGAACCAAAAACATTCAGTACTTC,CASSVRGTKNIQYF
TRBV23-1,NA,TRBJ2-5,NA,TGCGCCAGCAGGACTAGAGGCCCTCAAGAGACCCAGTACTTC,CASRTRGPQETQYF
TRBV7-8,NA,TRBJ2-1,TRBD2,TGTGCCAGCAGCCTTCGGGGGGGACTAGCGGCCCATGAGCAGTTCTTC,CASSLRGGLAAHEQFF
TRBV7-2,NA,TRBJ2-1,TRBD2,TGTGCCAGCTCGAAAAATGGGGGGGTAGGGTCCTACAATGAGCAGTTCTTC,CASSKNGGVGSYNEQFF
TRBV7-8,NA,TRBJ1-4,NA,TGTGCCAGCAGCTTAGCGTCAAATGAAAAACTGTTTTTT,CASSLASNEKLFF
TRBV5-6,NA,TRBJ2-7,NA,TGTGCCAGCAGCTGGACCGGACAACCCCTCTACGAGCAGTACTTC,CASSWTGQPLYEQYF
TRBV7-9,NA,TRBJ2-7,TRBD1,TGTGCCAGCAGCTTAGCACAGGGGAACGAGCAGTACTTC,CASSLAQGNEQYF
TRBV10-3,NA,TRBJ2-3,TRBD2,TGTGCCATCAGTGGCCAGACTAGCGGAGTCACAGATACGCAGTATTTT,CAISGQTSGVTDTQYF
TRBV19,NA,TRBJ2-5,TRBD2,TGTGCCAGTAGTCGCGGGGGGTCGGGAGAGACCCAGTACTTC,CASSRGGSGETQYF
TRBV18,NA,TRBJ1-4,NA,TGTGCCAGCTCAGACCCTAGTCAACCGAACGAAAAACTGTTTTTT,CASSDPSQPNEKLFF
TRBV5-1,NA,TRBJ2-7,TRBD2,TGCGCCAGCAGCTTGGCGATAGCGGGGGGGAGCTCCTACGAGCAGTACTTC,CASSLAIAGGSSYEQYF
TRBV19,few,TRBJ2-7,NA,TGTGCCAGTAGCATAGGTCCGGGGAAGGGCTCCTACGAGCAGTACTTC,CASSIGPGKGSYEQYF
TRBV6-5,once,TRBJ1-2,NA,TGTGCCAGCAGGCAAGGGGTGGGGGGCTACACCTTC,CASRQGVGGYTF
TRBV6-4,NA,TRBJ2-1,TRBD2,TGTGCCAGCAGCGGAGGGACTAGCGGAAACAATGAGCAGTTCTTC,CASSGGTSGNNEQFF
TRBV19,NA,TRBJ1-2,NA,TGTGCCAGTAGGACAATTACACGGGGGGATGGCTACACCTTC,CASRTITRGDGYTF
TRBV19,once,TRBJ1-4,NA,TGTGCCAGTAGTATGGCCAGCGCTGAAAAACTGTTTTTT,CASSMASAEKLFF
TRBV5-4,NA,TRBJ1-2,NA,TGTGCCAGCAGCGTGGACAGCTATGGCTACACCTTC,CASSVDSYGYTF
TRBV27,few,TRBJ1-1,TRBD1,TGTGCCAGCAGTTTCGCGACAGGGCACACTGAAGCTTTCTTT,CASSFATGHTEAFF
TRBV7-8,NA,TRBJ2-2,TRBD2,TGTGCCAGCAGCCTATTAGCGGGGGGGCGTACCGGGGAGCTGTTTTTT,CASSLLAGGRTGELFF
TRBV6-1,NA,TRBJ1-2,NA,TGTGCCAGCAGTGAATGGGGCGCCGAGAACTATGGCTACACCTTC,CASSEWGAENYGYTF
TRBV27,NA,TRBJ2-1,TRBD2,TGTGCCAGCGGCAACCTCTTGCTAGCGGGGGGGAGTGAGCAGTTCTTC,CASGNLLLAGGSEQFF
TRBV19,NA,TRBJ1-6,NA,TGTGCCAGTAGTATAGATCCCTACTCCTATAATTCCCCCCTCCACTTT,CASSIDPYSYNSPLHF
TRBV11-2,NA,TRBJ1-2,TRBD1,TGTGCCAGCAGCTTAGGGACAGGGTTGAGTGGGGGCTACACCTTC,CASSLGTGLSGGYTF
TRBV5-1,NA,TRBJ2-5,NA,TGCGCCAGCAGCTCCTACTCAGGGGTACGGCAAGAGACCCAGTACTTC,CASSSYSGVRQETQYF
TRBV25-1,few,TRBJ1-4,TRBD1,TGTGCCAGCAGTGGGGCGATAGGCGGGACAGGGGGGGAAAAACTGTTTTTT,CASSGAIGGTGGEKLFF
TRBV7-2,NA,TRBJ2-7,TRBD2,TGTGCCAGCAGCTTAGAGCGGGAGGCCCCCTACGAGCAGTACTTC,CASSLEREAPYEQYF
TRBV30,NA,TRBJ2-7,NA,TGTGCCTGGAGTTCTCCGGGGGTCCCCTACGAGCAGTACTTC,CAWSSPGVPYEQYF
TRBV18,NA,TRBJ2-4,NA,TGTGCCAGCTCACGGGGAAATGACAGACACGGAACCGAAAACATTCAGTACTTC,CASSRGNDRHGTENIQYF
TRBV7-9,NA,TRBJ1-1,NA,TGTGCCAGCAGCTTAGAACGGGGGAACACTGAAGCTTTCTTT,CASSLERGNTEAFF
TRBV6-1,NA,TRBJ1-1,NA,TGTGCCAGCAGTGAATTGAGCGGCCTGGGGGCTTTCTTT,CASSELSGLGAFF
TRBV21-1,NA,TRBJ1-6,NA,TGTGCCAGCAGCAAAGTGGGGGGGGGTCCCACGAATTCACCCCTCCACTTT,CASSKVGGGPTNSPLHF
TRBV27,NA,TRBJ2-1,TRBD1,TGTGCCAGCAGTTTGAACAGGGGTTCCGATGAGCAGTTCTTC,CASSLNRGSDEQFF
TRBV15,NA,TRBJ2-7,NA,TGTGCCACCAGCGACTGGAGCTCCTACGAGCAGTACTTC,CATSDWSSYEQYF
TRBV6-5,NA,TRBJ2-7,NA,TGTGCCAGCAGTCGCTCCTACGAGCAGTACTTC,CASSRSYEQYF
TRBV15,NA,TRBJ1-2,TRBD1,TGTGCCACCAGCGCCCGTCCGGGACAGGGAAGCGGCTACACCTTC,CATSARPGQGSGYTF
TRBV6-5,NA,TRBJ2-3,NA,TGTGCCAGCAGTGGTCCGGGCACAGATACGCAGTATTTT,CASSGPGTDTQYF
TRBV6-5,NA,TRBJ2-2,NA,TGTGCCAGCAGTTTAACAGAGAACACCGGGGAGCTGTTTTTT,CASSLTENTGELFF
TRBV10-3,once,TRBJ2-7,TRBD2,TGTGCCATCGAAAACGGGGGGACGCAGTACTTC,CAIENGGTQYF
TRBV6-5,NA,TRBJ2-7,NA,TGTGCCAGCAGTCAGCAGGCCGCCTACGAGCAGTACTTC,CASSQQAAYEQYF
TRBV10-1,NA,TRBJ2-1,TRBD2,TGCGCCAGCAGTGAGTCATCTGCGGGGGACAATGAGCAGTTCTTC,CASSESSAGDNEQFF
TRBV9,few,TRBJ1-2,NA,TGTGCCAGCAGCCCTGAACTCGACAGCTATGGCTACACCTTC,CASSPELDSYGYTF
TRBV9,NA,TRBJ2-1,TRBD2,TGTGCCAGCAGCGAAGCGGGAGCCTCCTACAATGAGCAGTTCTTC,CASSEAGASYNEQFF
TRBV9,NA,TRBJ1-1,NA,TGTGCCAGCAGCGTTCAGTTGAACACTGAAGCTTTCTTT,CASSVQLNTEAFF
TRBV5-6,NA,TRBJ1-4,TRBD1,TGTGCCAGCAGCTTCGGGACAGCCCTTGAAAAACTGTTTTTT,CASSFGTALEKLFF
TRBV21-1,few,TRBJ1-2,NA,TGTGCCAACTTATTAAGGGAGGGAGGCTATGGCTACACCTTC,CANLLREGGYGYTF
TRBV5-1,NA,TRBJ1-2,TRBD1,TGCGCCAGCAGCTTGGGACAGGGAAGTGAGCGCGGCGGCTACACCTTC,CASSLGQGSERGGYTF